These 8 T cell receptor beta chains share one sample of origin, sequenced in a study of T cells after yellow fever vaccination. A single record per CDR3 protein comes from TCRdb applying MiXCR to the 5' RACE reads. The sample consists of hundreds of thousands of distinct CDR3 sequences, 3.6% of them appearing once. The sequencing here drew on PBMCs, taken on the day of the yellow fever booster vaccination. All receptors come from a man between 18 and 29 years old who received the YFV17D yellow fever vaccine.

This clonotype was observed a handful of times. The chain recombines TRBV29-1 with TRBJ2-3; 9 bases agree with TRBD2. The V segment lost 2 bases and the J segment 4 bases; nucleotides outside the gene matches: 7. The CDR3 spans 15 residues. Germline V gene sequence: CDR1 SQVTM, CDR2 ANQGSEA. The CDR3 loop reads CSVEFAGGASDTQYF. As DNA, the CDR3 is TGCAGCGTTGAATTTGCGGGGGGGGCGTCAGATACGCAGTATTTT.

This clonotype came up many times. The chain carries TRBV4-3 and TRBJ2-1; perhaps D is TRBD1 or TRBD2 (5 bases each). The V gene's germline CDR1 is LGHNA and CDR2 YSLEER. V lost 2 bases and J 0 bases, leaving 20 bases between the germline ends. CDR3 length equals 19 residues. CDR3 DNA sequence: TGCGCCAGCAGCCAATCCCCCGAGGGGTTACAAAGCTCCTACAATGAGCAGTTCTTC. Its protein is CASSQSPEGLQSSYNEQFF.

This clonotype has ten or more counts. The V gene is TRBV5-6, the J gene TRBJ1-2; 10 bases map to TRBD1. J lost 4 bases, V lost 5 bases, and 2 bases had no gene match. The CDR3 loop spans 13 amino acids. Germline lookup yields CDR1 SGHDT and CDR2 YYEEEE. The CDR3, as DNA: TGTGCCAGCAGATGGACAGGGGGCTATGGCTACACCTTC. This translates into CASRWTGGYGYTF.

A few counts support this clonotype. The rearrangement links TRBV27 to TRBJ1-4; D unresolved. Trimming took off 3 bases at V and 5 bases at J, with 10 bases between the two ends. The CDR3 totals 14 residues. Germline V CDR1 and CDR2: MNHEY, SMNVEV (reference sequence). The chain's CDR3 is CASSLDGKNEKLFF. Written as DNA, the CDR3 is TGTGCCAGCAGTTTGGACGGGAAAAATGAAAAACTGTTTTTT.

There are a few counts of this clonotype. This chain joins TRBV12-5 and TRBJ2-7; D call uncertain. The CDR3 loop spans 14 amino acids. The ends were cut back, 2 bases at V and 2 bases at J, with 10 bases in the middle. CDR1 is LGHNT, CDR2 FRNRAP, per germline. The CDR3 nucleotides read TGTGCTAGTGGTTTGCCGATCACAGCCTACGAGCAGTACGTC. This translates into CASGLPITAYEQYV.

This clonotype was recorded at least ten times. The V and J genes are TRBV6-6 and TRBJ2-7; possible D gene TRBD1, 6 bases. This CDR3 region has 15 residues. Germline values: CDR1 MNHNY, CDR2 SVGAGI (reference sequence). The V end lost 6 bases, the J end lost 4 bases, and 19 bases lay between the germline ends. CDR3 loop: CASRPAPGQNYEQYF. In DNA, the CDR3 is TGTGCCAGCAGACCCGCTCCGGGACAAAATTACGAGCAGTACTTC.

The chain is built from TRBV10-3 and TRBJ2-5; maybe TRBD1 (5 bases). CDR1 and CDR2 from the germline V gene are ENHRY and SYGVKD. Trimming cost V 3 bases and J 4 bases, with 9 bases left between them. This CDR3 comprises 13 residues. Here the CDR3 reads CAISDQRGETQYF. The CDR3 DNA sequence: TGTGCCATCAGTGACCAAAGGGGAGAGACCCAGTACTTC.

This clonotype was seen many times. The rearrangement uses TRBV20-1 and TRBJ2-6; D ambiguous. The CDR3 loop spans 17 amino acids. Between the trimmed V and J ends, which lost 0 bases and 0 bases, there was a span of 12 bases. The germline V gene encodes CDR1 DFQATT and CDR2 SNEGSKA (reference sequence). Here the CDR3 DNA reads TGCAGTGCTAGAGATCAGAGTAAAAACTCTGGGGCCAACGTCCTGACTTTC. Protein sequence: CSARDQSKNSGANVLTF.